Below, 14 T cell receptor beta chains from the same sample are listed, as sequenced in a study of blood T cell repertoires in COVID-19. Data came from immunoSEQ multiplex PCR; TCRdb stores just in-frame clones and leaves some out. The profile covers some 340,000 clones, with about four fifths appearing a single time and 5% to 5.5% taken by the ten largest. The sample was PBMCs or T cells enriched from blood (not recorded which). Source of these receptors: a woman between 50 and 59 years old who had recovered from COVID-19.

This chain joins TRBV18 and TRBJ1-2; the match to TRBD1 covers 8 bases. This CDR3 has 16 residues. The junction had 12 bases not matched to a gene; V was cut back by 5 bases and J by 4 bases. Germline V CDR1 and CDR2: KGHSH, LQKENI. Here the CDR3 reads CASSSSTGGDPYGYTF. In DNA, the CDR3 is TGTGCCAGCTCAAGTAGTACAGGGGGTGACCCCTATGGCTACACCTTC.

V gene TRBV19 combines with J gene TRBJ2-1; TRBD2 matches at 8 bases. The V gene end was trimmed by 1 base and the J gene end by 4 bases; junction bases not matched to a gene: 15. Germline-derived CDR1 and CDR2 are LNHDA and SQIVND (reference sequence). The CDR3 length is 19 residues. The CDR3 sequence: CASSIAGGPIQFNYNEQFF. The CDR3 nucleotides are TGTGCCAGTAGTATAGCGGGAGGGCCCATCCAATTTAATTACAATGAGCAGTTCTTC.

The genes are TRBV2 and TRBJ1-5; D is unresolved. The CDR3 totals 15 residues. CDR1 and CDR2 (germline): SNHLY, FYNNEI. Trimming took 2 bases from V and 0 from J, leaving 8 bases between them. The CDR3 bases are TGTGCCAGCAGTGAACTGAGTTATAGCAATCAGCCCCAGCATTTT. This encodes CASSELSYSNQPQHF. Filled out from reference TRBV2 and TRBJ1-5, the complete variable domain reads EPEVTQTPSHQVTQMGQEVILRCVPISNHLYFYWYRQILGQKVEFLVSFYNNEISEKSEIFDDQFSVERPDGSNFTLKIRSTKLEDSAMYFCASSELSYSNQPQHFGDGTRLSIL.

The chain combines TRBV5-4 with TRBJ2-1, with TRBD2 matching over 10 bases. This CDR3 is 14 amino acids long. The germline V gene encodes CDR1 SGHNT and CDR2 YYREEE (reference sequence). V shed 2 bases, J shed 9 bases, and the junction held 5 bases outside the gene matches. The CDR3 coding sequence is TGTGCCAGCAGCTTCAAGCGGGGGGGTATTGAGCAGTTCTTC. Amino acid sequence: CASSFKRGGIEQFF.

This clone was detected only a few times. The chain recombines TRBV7-9 with TRBJ1-4, with no clear D. Germline CDR1 reads SEHNR; CDR2 reads FQNEAQ (reference sequence). This CDR3 region has 16 residues. Between the trimmed V and J ends, which lost 6 bases and 0 bases, there was a span of 14 bases. CDR3 sequence reads: CASRSRAEATNEKLFF. The CDR3 DNA sequence: TGTGCCAGCAGGTCTCGGGCGGAGGCAACTAATGAAAAACTGTTTTTT.

The chain joins TRBV18 to TRBJ2-3; D might be TRBD2 (5 bases). There are 15 residues in the CDR3. The V gene's germline CDR1 is KGHSH and CDR2 LQKENI. The V end was cut by 0 bases, the J end by 2 bases, with 9 bases between. The CDR3 nucleotides read TGTGCCAGCTCACCACCTGGAGGCCCCACAGATACGCAGTATTTT. Residues: CASSPPGGPTDTQYF.

V gene TRBV19 combines with J gene TRBJ1-6; TRBD1 aligns across 9 bases. The V segment lost 7 bases and the J segment 7 bases; nucleotides outside the gene matches: 11. The germline CDR1 and CDR2 sequences are LNHDA and SQIVND (reference sequence). CDR3 size: 16 residues. CDR3 amino acids: CASTRDRDLLNSPLHF. In DNA form, the CDR3 reads TGTGCCAGTACCAGGGACAGGGACCTCTTGAATTCACCCCTCCACTTT.

This clone showed up just a few times. The chain combines TRBV5-6 with TRBJ1-1; D ambiguous. The V gene's germline CDR1 is SGHDT and CDR2 YYEEEE. The CDR3 is 14 residues long. Trimming took 1 base from V and 1 from J, leaving 8 bases between them. As DNA, the CDR3 is TGTGCCAGCAGCTTGCGGTTCCAGAACACTGAAGCTTTCTTT. Its protein product is CASSLRFQNTEAFF.

The chain employs TRBV6-2 or TRBV6-3 and TRBJ1-5, with 9 bases fitting TRBD1. Germline loops: CDR1 MNHEY, CDR2 SVGEGT. V was clipped by 5 bases and J by 0 bases; unmatched bases: 2. The CDR3 is made up of 15 amino acids. CDR3 amino acids: CASSRTGDSNQPQHF. DNA of the CDR3: TGTGCCAGCAGTCGGACAGGGGATAGCAATCAGCCCCAGCATTTT.

V gene TRBV19 combines with J gene TRBJ1-6; TRBD1 aligns across 7 bases. CDR3 length equals 18 residues. CDR1 and CDR2 from the germline V gene are LNHDA and SQIVND (reference sequence). V was clipped by 4 bases and J by 6 bases; unmatched bases: 15. CDR3 residues: CASSRSGQAISGNSPLHF. CDR3 sequence (DNA): TGTGCCAGTAGTAGGTCAGGACAGGCTATATCGGGTAATTCACCCCTCCACTTT. Complete variable domain (other parts from reference TRBV19 and TRBJ1-6): DGGITQSPKYLFRKEGQNVTLSCEQNLNHDAMYWYRQDPGQGLRLIYYSQIVNDFQKGDIAEGYSVSREKKESFPLTVTSAQKNPTAFYLCASSRSGQAISGNSPLHFGNGTRLTVT.

J is TRBJ1-1 and V is TRBV29-1, with D uncertain. CDR1 is SQVTM and CDR2 is ANQGSEA in the germline V gene. The V end lost 4 bases, the J end lost 0 bases, and 15 bases lay between the germline ends. The CDR3 has 15 residues. As DNA, the CDR3 is TGCAGCGTTGGACAATCCGCCACCATGAACACTGAAGCTTTCTTT. Translating gives CSVGQSATMNTEAFF.

J is TRBJ1-2 and V is TRBV19, with 9 bases fitting TRBD1. Germline CDR1 reads LNHDA; CDR2 reads SQIVND (reference sequence). The length of the CDR3 is 15 residues. The V segment lost 0 bases and the J segment 8 bases; nucleotides outside the gene matches: 7. The CDR3 sequence: CASSIDTGGLEGYTF. The CDR3 region has the DNA TGTGCCAGTAGTATAGACACAGGGGGCCTGGAAGGCTACACCTTC.

The chain combines TRBV4-1 with TRBJ2-5, with 11 bases identical to TRBD2. Looked up from germline, CDR1 is MGHRA and CDR2 is YSYEKL. The CDR3 has 14 amino acids. V was pared by 5 bases and J by 5 bases, with 4 bases of the junction left unmatched. The CDR3: CASSYLAGGETQYF. The DNA for the CDR3 is TGCGCCAGCAGCTACCTAGCGGGAGGTGAGACCCAGTACTTC.

This sequence joins TRBV5-1 and TRBJ2-1, with TRBD2 identical over 9 bases. Germline CDR1 reads SGHRS; CDR2 reads YFSETQ. Germline trimming cut 0 bases from V and 14 bases from J; bases unmatched to any gene: 12. CDR3 length: 15 amino acids. CDR3 bases: TGCGCCAGCAGCTTGGTTAGCGGGGGTGCCAATGGGGAGTTCTTC. Its protein is CASSLVSGGANGEFF.